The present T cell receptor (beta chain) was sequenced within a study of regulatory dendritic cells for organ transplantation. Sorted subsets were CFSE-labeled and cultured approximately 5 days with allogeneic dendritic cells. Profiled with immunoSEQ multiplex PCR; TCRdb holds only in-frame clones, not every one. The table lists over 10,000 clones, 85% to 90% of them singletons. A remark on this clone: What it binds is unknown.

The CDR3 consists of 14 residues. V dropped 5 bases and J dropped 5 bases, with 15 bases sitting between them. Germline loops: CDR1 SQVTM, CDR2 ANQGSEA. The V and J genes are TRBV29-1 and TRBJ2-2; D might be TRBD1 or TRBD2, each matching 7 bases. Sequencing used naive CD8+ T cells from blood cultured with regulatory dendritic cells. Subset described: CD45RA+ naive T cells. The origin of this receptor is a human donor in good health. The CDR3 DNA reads TGCAGCGTTAGCGGGACAGAAGGAACCGGGGAGCTGTTTTTT. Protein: CSVSGTEGTGELFF.